This T cell receptor beta chain was identified in a study of T cell clonotyping in hematopoietic cell transplantation (dated by TCRdb to about 2021). Background for the entire study: Pretransplant samples from recipients were collected after cytoreduction. In the study, around 130 blood samples were gathered from roughly 33 consecutive transplant recipients and their related donors. Patient recruitment ran from 2015 to early 2017, and follow-up continued until late 2020 or death.

With the immunoSEQ assay, which is a bias-controlled multiplex PCR relying on V- and J-specific primers, TCR beta CDR3 regions were amplified from genomic DNA. In a second PCR step, a proprietary barcode and Illumina adapter sequences were attached to the CDR3 amplicons. An Illumina MiSeq instrument was used for sequencing of the CDR3 libraries. In the original analysis: Export and quality control were handled in immunoSEQ Analyzer 3.0, while downstream analyses relied on R Bioconductor and Immunarch. Only productive rearrangements in the normalized downsampled data set were used to calculate repertoire metrics. Clonotypes larger than 5 templates in the normalized cohort were defined as pathologically expanded. Repertoire diversity was measured with the Inverse Simpson Index. The non-normalized data set was used for CMV-specificity analyses so that all clonotypes could be captured. The table was pulled from immuneACCESS by TCRdb, which kept in-frame rearrangements only. Such tables lose some clones; where checked, under half of the loss comes from unresolved V genes, and the rest has no known cause. V, J and clone size derive from that table, while D and trimming were established from the DNA sequence. The sample table lists approximately 44,000 clones, 85% of them with a count of one. The ten largest clonotypes hold roughly 2.8% of the sample.

General conclusions and limits of the study: Only a small fraction of recipient repertoires overlapped donor repertoires, with over 97% appearing de novo at the given depth. The sample size was limited and the cells went unsorted, which meant the CD4 and CD8 repertoire contributions could not be told apart. A decrease in recipient TCR diversity was observed after transplant, and a progressive increase in pathologically expanded clonotypes was seen from day 30 to day 180. Inverse Simpson Index values from donors and from recipients before transplant predicted broader TCR repertoire diversity after transplant.

Regarding this clone: Its cognate antigen has yet to be identified. No base quality information exists; no much larger clone differs at one position.

The meaning of the sample's time point label: recipient sample about 28 days before transplant, after cytoreduction. Blood from recipients was drawn about 28 days before transplant and again at days 30, 100 and 180 after transplant. Nuclei Lysis Solution was used to extract genomic DNA from fresh or cryopreserved unfractionated peripheral blood mononuclear cells. This sequence originates from a man in his 60s with acute myeloid leukemia. Some clones in this sample may be carry-over from other donors' samples. The sequences come from peripheral blood mononuclear cells, collected before stem cell transplant.

The DNA sequence is as follows: TGTGCCAGCAGCTTAGGGTTGGTAGTGAACACTGAAGCTTTCTTT. Its protein reads: CASSLGLVVNTEAFF. The receptor chain draws on TRBV11-2 and TRBJ1-1, with the identity of the D gene unclear. The CDR3 numbers 15 residues from cysteine through phenylalanine. The only DNA kept is the CDR3, 45 bases in frame from the first base. As encoded in the germline V gene, CDR1 is SGHAT while CDR2 is FQNNGV. V lost 1 base and J lost 0 bases; the stretch between them is 9 bases long.